Below, one T cell receptor (beta chain) is given with its context. What it binds is unknown. Per germline, CDR1 LNHDA and CDR2 SQIVND (reference sequence). This CDR3 has 15 amino acids. V trimming: 3 bases; J trimming: 7 bases; junction bases outside the gene matches: 10. TCRdb itself ran the reads through MiXCR, one entry per CDR3 protein. The table includes fewer than 1,000,000 distinct CDR3 sequences, around 30% detected once. The record originates from a study of T cell repertoires in cytomegalovirus infection. The sequencing here drew on cultured CD8+ T cells from PBMCs, taken from culture after CMV antigen stimulation. This receptor was identified in a human donor in good health (CMV status not recorded). Some clones in this sample may be carry-over from other donors' samples. The V call is TRBV19, the J call TRBJ1-1; TRBD1 aligns across 8 bases. CDR3 coding DNA: TGTGCCAGTAGTATGGTGGGCAGGGGGCTTAATGAAGCTTTCTTT. Amino acid sequence: CASSMVGRGLNEAFF.